This T cell receptor (beta chain) was identified during a study of T cell responses to AZD1222 COVID-19 vaccine. Method: immunoSEQ multiplex PCR; TCRdb's copy keeps in-frame clones and lacks some. The table lists some 70,000 clones, around 80% of them singletons. Study-wide results and limits: Spike-spanning, vaccine-associated CD4 TCRs were dominant at 160-218 and 743-854. Vaccination with two AZD1222 doses was followed by a rise in Spike-specific TCR breadth and depth. Donors were mostly white British, more females; clonal diversity possibly underestimated.

The CDR3 covers 14 residues. CDR1 and CDR2 (germline): SEHNR, FQNEAQ (reference sequence). The ends were cut back, 5 bases at V and 5 bases at J, with 15 bases in the middle. About this clone itself: Its cognate antigen is unknown.

The sequences come from peripheral blood, collected 28 days after the second AZD1222 dose. The origin of this receptor is an adult who received the AZD1222 COVID-19 vaccine. This chain joins TRBV7-9 and TRBJ1-2; D is perhaps TRBD1 (6 bases). The CDR3 nucleotides are TGTGCCAGCAGCCAAGGGACACCCAGTTATGGCTACACCTTC. It codes for CASSQGTPSYGYTF.